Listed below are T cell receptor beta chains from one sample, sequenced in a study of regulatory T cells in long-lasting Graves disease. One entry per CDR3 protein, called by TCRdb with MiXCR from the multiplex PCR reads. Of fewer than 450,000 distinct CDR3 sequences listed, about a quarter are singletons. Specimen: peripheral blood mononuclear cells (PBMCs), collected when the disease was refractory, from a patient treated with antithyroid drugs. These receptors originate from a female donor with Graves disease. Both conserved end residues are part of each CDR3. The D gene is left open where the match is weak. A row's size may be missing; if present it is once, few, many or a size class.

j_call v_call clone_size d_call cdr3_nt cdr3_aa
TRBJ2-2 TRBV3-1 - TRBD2 TGTGCCAGCAGCCATTGGGGGGGCACCGGGGAGCTGTTTTTT CASSHWGGTGELFF
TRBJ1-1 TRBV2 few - TGTGCCAGCAGTTCCACATTTAGAACTAACACTGAAGCTTTCTTT CASSSTFRTNTEAFF
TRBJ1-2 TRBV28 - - TGTGCCAGCAGCCCAGCCATTCCTGGACTTGATGGCTACACCTTC CASSPAIPGLDGYTF
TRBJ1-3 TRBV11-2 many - TGTGCCAGCACCCCCAGACTAACTGGAAACACCATATATTTT CASTPRLTGNTIYF
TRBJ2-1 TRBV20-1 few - TGCAGTGCAAAGGGGCCTATGCCTTACGAGCAGTTCTTC CSAKGPMPYEQFF
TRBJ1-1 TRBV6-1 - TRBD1 TGTGCCAGCAGGGGAGAGGGGGCGCAGGAGACTGAAGCTTTCTTT CASRGEGAQETEAFF
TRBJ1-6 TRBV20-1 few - TGCAGTGCCCCTCTGGGAGGGAGCTCCTATAATTCACCCCTCCACTTT CSAPLGGSSYNSPLHF
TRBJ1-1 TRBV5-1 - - - CASILGTEAFF
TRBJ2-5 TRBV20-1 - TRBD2 TGCAGTGCTAGGGAAGCGGGAGTGCAGGAGACCCAGTACTTC CSAREAGVQETQYF
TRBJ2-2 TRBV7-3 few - TGTGCCAGCAGCTTAGACGTCCGCGGGGAGCTGTTTTTT CASSLDVRGELFF
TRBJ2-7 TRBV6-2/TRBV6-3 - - TGTGCCAGCGGACTGGGTTCCTACGAGCAGTACTTC CASGLGSYEQYF
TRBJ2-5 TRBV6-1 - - TGTGCCAGCAGTCCACAGCGGTACCAAGAGACCCAGTACTTC CASSPQRYQETQYF
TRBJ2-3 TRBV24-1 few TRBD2 TGTGCCACCAGTGTGATGTCGGGAGGGCTAGCGGATACGCAGTATTTT CATSVMSGGLADTQYF
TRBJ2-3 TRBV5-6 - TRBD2 TGTGCCAGCAGCTTAGGACTAGCGGGAGTGACTCGGTCAGATACGCAGTATTTT CASSLGLAGVTRSDTQYF
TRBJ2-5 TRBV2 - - TGTGCCAGCAGTCCGGGGACGCCTCAAGAGACCCAGTACTTC CASSPGTPQETQYF
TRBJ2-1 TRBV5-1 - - TGCGCCAGCAGCTTACCCCGGGACACCTACAATGAGCAGTTCTTC CASSLPRDTYNEQFF
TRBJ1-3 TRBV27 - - TGTGCCAGCAGGTCGAGCGGATCTGGAAACACCATATATTTT CASRSSGSGNTIYF
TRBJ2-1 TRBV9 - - TGTGCCAGCAGCGTAGGCCTAGTCGCGTATGAGCAGTTCTTC CASSVGLVAYEQFF
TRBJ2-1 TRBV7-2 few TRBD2 TGTGCCAGCAGCTTAACCGCGGGAGGGGTTTTAAATGAGCAGTTCTTC CASSLTAGGVLNEQFF
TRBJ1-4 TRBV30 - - TGTGCCTGGAGTGTAAAACGGGATGCGGAAAAACTGTTTTTT CAWSVKRDAEKLFF
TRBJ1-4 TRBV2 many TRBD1 TGTGCCAGCAGTGCACGGGACAGGGGGCGTGCTGAAAAACTGTTTTTT CASSARDRGRAEKLFF
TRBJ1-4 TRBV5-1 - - TGCGCCAGCAGCTTGGGAGGAGTTAATGAAAAACTGTTTTTT CASSLGGVNEKLFF
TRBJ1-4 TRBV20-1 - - TGCAGTGCTAGAGAAGATTCAACTAATGAAAAACTGTTTTTT CSAREDSTNEKLFF
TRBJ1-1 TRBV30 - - TGTGCCTGGAACACCGACAGGCTCACTGAAGCTTTCTTT CAWNTDRLTEAFF
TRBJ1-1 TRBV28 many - TGTGCCAGCAGTTTTTCCCCGGGGGACACTGAAGCTTTCTTT CASSFSPGDTEAFF
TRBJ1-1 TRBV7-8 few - TGTGCCAGCAGTTACCGCCCCCTCGGACAGAAAGAGAACACTGAAGCTTTCTTT CASSYRPLGQKENTEAFF
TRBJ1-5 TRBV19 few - TGTGCCAGTAGTTTCAAGAATCAGCCCCAGCATTTT CASSFKNQPQHF
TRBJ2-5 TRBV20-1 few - TGCAGTGCTCCCGGGCCTGGACAGCAAGAGACCCAGTACTTC CSAPGPGQQETQYF
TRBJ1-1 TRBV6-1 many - TGTGCCAGCAGAAGGACTAAGTGGAGCACTGAAGCTTTCTTT CASRRTKWSTEAFF
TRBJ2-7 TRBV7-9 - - TGTGCCAGCAGCCAATCCCGGGACCATTACGAGCAGTACTTC CASSQSRDHYEQYF
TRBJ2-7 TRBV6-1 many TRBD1 TGTGCCAGCGTCCGACAGGGGATTGAATACGAGCAGTACTTC CASVRQGIEYEQYF
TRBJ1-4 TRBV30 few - TGTGCCTGGACCGCTGCAGACGGTTGGAATGAAAAACTGTTTTTT CAWTAADGWNEKLFF
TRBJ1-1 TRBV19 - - TGTGCCAGTAGTATAGATTGGATCAGAAACCACCTCACTGAAGCTTTCTTT CASSIDWIRNHLTEAFF
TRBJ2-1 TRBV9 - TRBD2 TGTGCCAGCAGCGTAGAAGTTAGCGGGAGATCAGGGAATGAGCAGTTCTTC CASSVEVSGRSGNEQFF
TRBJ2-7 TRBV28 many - TGTGCCAGCACTAGAGGGGGGGCGCGCGAGCAGTACTTC CASTRGGAREQYF
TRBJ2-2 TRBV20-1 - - TGCAGTGCCAAGGACCCTGGGCGGGGCAACACCGGGGAGCTGTTTTTT CSAKDPGRGNTGELFF
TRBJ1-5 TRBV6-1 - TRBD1 TGTGCCATGCAGGGACAGGGATACAATCAGCCCCAGCATTTT CAMQGQGYNQPQHF
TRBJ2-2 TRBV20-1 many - TGCAGTGCCCAGACCAGGGAGACCGGGGAGCTGTTTTTT CSAQTRETGELFF
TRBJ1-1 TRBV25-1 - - TGTGCCAGCAGTGAATTCGGCCTGAACACTGAAGCTTTCTTT CASSEFGLNTEAFF
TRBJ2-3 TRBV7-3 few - TGTGCCAGCAGCTTAAAACCTAACCCCACAGATACGCAGTATTTT CASSLKPNPTDTQYF
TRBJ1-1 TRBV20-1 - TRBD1 TGCAGTGCTACCCGGACAGGGCCGAACACTGAAGCTTTCTTT CSATRTGPNTEAFF
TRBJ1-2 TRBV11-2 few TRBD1 TGTGCCAGCAGCACATACCACCCCGACAGGGGGCCCTACGGCTATGGCTACACCTTC CASSTYHPDRGPYGYGYTF
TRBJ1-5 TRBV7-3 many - TGTGCCAGCAGCTTAGGGAACGAGGGACCCCTGTGGCCCCAGCATTTT CASSLGNEGPLWPQHF
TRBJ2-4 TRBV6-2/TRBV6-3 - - TGTGCCAGCAGTTACACCACAGGGGAGGGAGCCAAAAACATTCAGTACTTC CASSYTTGEGAKNIQYF
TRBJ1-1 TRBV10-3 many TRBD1 TGTGCCATCAGTGAGACGACAGGGGAGACTGAAGCTTTCTTT CAISETTGETEAFF
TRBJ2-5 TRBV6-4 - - TGTGCCAGCAGTGACTCCGAGCAGGGGACCCAGTACTTC CASSDSEQGTQYF
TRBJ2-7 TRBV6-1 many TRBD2 TGTGCCAGCGCGACTAGCGGGATTGGCGAGCAGTACTTC CASATSGIGEQYF
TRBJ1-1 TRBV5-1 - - TGCGCCAGCAGCCGTTCGGGGGGCACTGAAGCTTTCTTT CASSRSGGTEAFF
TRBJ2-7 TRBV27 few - TGTGCCAGCAGTTTATACAGGGTAACAAACGAGCAGTACTTC CASSLYRVTNEQYF
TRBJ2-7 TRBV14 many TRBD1 TGTGCCAGCAGGGACAGGGGGGACTCCTACGAGCAGTACTTC CASRDRGDSYEQYF
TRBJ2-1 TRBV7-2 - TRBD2 TGTGCCGGCAGCTTACCCTCTAGCGGGAGTAGTGAGCAGTTCTTC CAGSLPSSGSSEQFF
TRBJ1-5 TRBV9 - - TGTGCCAGCAGCGTAGGAGTGGCAGGGCAGGGGCCCCAGCATTTT CASSVGVAGQGPQHF
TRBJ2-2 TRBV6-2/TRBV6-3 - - TGTGCCAGCAGTTACTCGATTGCCGGGGAGCTGTTTTTT CASSYSIAGELFF
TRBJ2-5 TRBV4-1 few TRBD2 TGCGCCAGCAGCCAACCTAGCGGGAGGGCCAGCGGGGAGACCCAGTACTTC CASSQPSGRASGETQYF
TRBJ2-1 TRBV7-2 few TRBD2 TGTGCCAGCAGCTTCCGTGTTGGGCTAGCGGGAGGGTTTTACAATGAGCAGTTCTTC CASSFRVGLAGGFYNEQFF
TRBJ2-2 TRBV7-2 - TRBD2 TGCGCCAGCAGCCAGGAGCCCCCCTCGACTAGCGGGAGATGGACCGGGGAGCTGTTTTTT CASSQEPPSTSGRWTGELFF
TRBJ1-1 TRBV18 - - TGTGCCAGCTCACCTTGGCCAGGGAATCGGGGAAAGAACACTGAAGCTTTCTTT CASSPWPGNRGKNTEAFF
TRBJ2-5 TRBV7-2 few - TGTGCCAGCAGCGCAGCCCCCGAAACCCAGTACTTC CASSAAPETQYF
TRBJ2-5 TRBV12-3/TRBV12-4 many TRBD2 TGTGCCAGCAAAAAGGGCGGGAGTATGGAGACCCAGTACTTC CASKKGGSMETQYF
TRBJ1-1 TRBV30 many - TGTGCCTGGAGTGAACAGCTTGAAGCTTTCTTT CAWSEQLEAFF